The next 13 T cell receptor beta chains were all read from a single sample in a study of blood T cell repertoires in COVID-19. Profiled with immunoSEQ multiplex PCR; TCRdb holds only in-frame clones, not every one. This sample yields some 200,000 clones, of which 81% are seen a single time; 8.5% to 10% belongs to the top ten. The sample comprised PBMCs or T cells enriched from blood (not recorded which). These receptors were obtained from a woman in her 50s with acute COVID-19.

The chain combines TRBV3-1 (or the pseudogene TRBV3-2) with TRBJ2-1, with TRBD2 matching over 7 bases. CDR1 is LGHDT and CDR2 is YNNKEL in the germline V gene (reference sequence). Germline trimming cut 0 bases from V and 16 bases from J; bases unmatched to any gene: 6. This CDR3 is 12 amino acids long. CDR3 in amino acids: CASSQEVGGLFF. CDR3 DNA: TGTGCCAGCAGCCAAGAGGTGGGAGGGCTCTTCTTC.

This clone is a singleton in its sample. The V gene is TRBV4-3, the J gene TRBJ2-7; 9 nucleotides line up with TRBD1. J lost 1 base, V lost 0 bases, and 4 bases had no gene match. The CDR3 spans 16 residues. CDR1 is LGHNA, CDR2 YSLEER, per germline. CDR3 loop: CASSQEDRGVSYEQYF. The CDR3 region has the DNA TGCGCCAGCAGCCAAGAGGACAGGGGCGTTTCCTACGAGCAGTACTTC.

The V call is TRBV18, the J call TRBJ2-3; 11 bases are a match to TRBD2. The CDR3 contains 17 residues. The ends lost 0 bases at V and 2 bases at J; junction bases unmatched: 4. The germline V gene has CDR1 KGHSH and CDR2 LQKENI. CDR3 protein: CASSPPSGRAVTDTQYF. CDR3 coding DNA: TGTGCCAGCTCACCACCTAGCGGGAGGGCCGTCACAGATACGCAGTATTTT. Variable domain in full (rest from reference TRBV18 and TRBJ2-3): NAGVMQNPRHLVRRRGQEARLRCSPMKGHSHVYWYRQLPEEGLKFMVYLQKENIIDESGMPKERFSAEFPKEGPSILRIQQVVRGDSAAYFCASSPPSGRAVTDTQYFGPGTRLTVL.

This chain links TRBV9 with TRBJ1-1, with D perhaps matching TRBD1 (5 bases). V lost 3 bases to trimming and J lost 5 bases, with 20 bases between them. This CDR3 has 16 amino acids. Germline CDR1 reads SGDLS; CDR2 reads YYNGEE. CDR3 nucleotides: TGTGCCAGCAGCGGAATTGGAGCCCCCGGGGGGACTGAAGCTTTCTTT. Protein sequence: CASSGIGAPGGTEAFF.

The chain joins TRBV27 to TRBJ2-1; TRBD2 matches at 10 bases. The CDR3 consists of 15 residues. Trimming took 6 bases from V and 9 from J; bases not matched to a gene: 11. Germline V gene data show CDR1 as MNHEY and CDR2 as SMNVEV (reference sequence). The CDR3 bases are TGTGCCAGCAGACAGGATGCTAGCGGGAGCGGTGAGCAGTTCTTC. Translated: CASRQDASGSGEQFF.

The CDR3 reads CASSPSRAAGKEKLFF. Written as DNA, the CDR3 is TGTGCCAGCAGCCCATCGCGGGCCGCGGGAAAGGAAAAACTGTTTTTT. This chain uses TRBV16 with TRBJ1-4; D is unresolved. The CDR3 is 16 residues long. Between the trimmed V and J ends, which lost 4 bases and 8 bases, there was a span of 20 bases. Germline V gene lookup returns CDR1 KGHSY and CDR2 FQNENV.

This clone occurred once. The chain joins TRBV6-2 or TRBV6-3 to TRBJ2-3; 14 bases match TRBD2. This CDR3 spans 16 amino acids. CDR1 is MNHEY and CDR2 is SVGEGT in the germline V gene. The V and J ends lost 0 bases and 8 bases, in that order; junction bases with no gene match: 4. Written as DNA, the CDR3 is TGTGCCAGCAGTTACTCGACTAGCGGGGGGGCTGGTACGCAGTATTTT. Translation gives CASSYSTSGGAGTQYF.

The chain uses TRBV7-8 and TRBJ1-2; 10 bases align to TRBD1. Germline lookup yields CDR1 SGHVS and CDR2 FQNEAQ. This CDR3 has 14 residues. Losses at the gene ends were 5 bases for V and 8 bases for J; bases not matched to a gene: 8. The CDR3 bases are TGTGCCAGCAGCATTCGACAGGGGGCAGAGGGCTACACCTTC. Its protein product is CASSIRQGAEGYTF.

The chain recombines TRBV28 with TRBJ1-2; D remains unclear. The CDR3 spans 12 residues. Germline V gene sequence: CDR1 MDHEN, CDR2 SYDVKM. The ends were cut back, 3 bases at V and 5 bases at J, with 7 bases in the middle. The CDR3: CASSFIQYGYTF. The CDR3 nucleotides read TGTGCCAGCAGTTTTATACAATATGGCTACACCTTC.

V is TRBV18 and J is TRBJ2-5, with 7 bases matching TRBD1. This CDR3 is 14 amino acids long. Losses at the gene ends were 4 bases for V and 2 bases for J; bases not matched to a gene: 4. Looked up from germline, CDR1 is KGHSH and CDR2 is LQKENI. CDR3 amino acids: CASSLGTVQETQYF. The DNA of the CDR3 is TGTGCCAGCTCACTTGGGACAGTACAAGAGACCCAGTACTTC.

The J gene is TRBJ2-7, the V gene TRBV28; possible D gene TRBD2, 6 bases. The CDR3 totals 14 residues. The germline V gene encodes CDR1 MDHEN and CDR2 SYDVKM. V lost 5 bases and J lost 0, with 11 bases in between. CDR3 sequence reads: CASSTSPGSYEQYF. CDR3 in DNA: TGTGCCAGCAGTACTAGCCCCGGCTCCTACGAGCAGTACTTC.

This rearrangement joins TRBV12-3 or TRBV12-4 to TRBJ2-2; unclear D gene. This CDR3 has 13 amino acids. V gave up 5 bases and J gave up 4 bases, with 8 bases separating them. CDR3: CASSPPSTGELFF. CDR3 bases: TGTGCCAGCAGTCCCCCCTCCACCGGGGAGCTGTTTTTT.

The genes are TRBV28 and TRBJ2-7, with D tentatively TRBD2 (6 bases). Looked up from germline, CDR1 is MDHEN and CDR2 is SYDVKM. Trimming removed 8 bases at V and 1 base at J, with 9 bases between. The CDR3 has 12 residues. The CDR3 protein is CASLGTSYEQYF. CDR3 DNA: TGTGCCAGCCTCGGGACTTCCTACGAGCAGTACTTC.